This TCR beta chain was documented in a study of blood T cell repertoires in COVID-19. Study-level background: Whether acute or convalescent, the COVID-19 samples came from the United States, Italy and Spain. The cDNA or gDNA used as material had been derived from T cells, B-cell-depleted T cells, or PBMCs.

In the authors' workflow: Nucleated cell number was recorded as an estimate derived from reference gene primer amplification. Repertoires were generated with immunoSEQ multiplex PCR, while TCRdb's copy carries only in-frame clones and drops some. D and trimming were read from the DNA, whereas the V and J calls and clone size are those reported in that table. This sample yields about 190,000 clones, of which around four fifths are seen a single time; roughly 5.3% belongs to the top ten. Unmatched junction bases numbered 11, after V lost 3 bases and J lost 8 bases. The CDR3 extends over 16 amino acids. Germline CDR1 and CDR2: LNHDA and SQIVND (reference sequence).

Sequences were obtained from peripheral blood. This chain joins TRBV19 and TRBJ2-1; 9 bases agree with TRBD2. This sequence originates from a woman in her seventies with active or convalescent COVID-19. CDR3 amino acids: CASSISGASGTDEQFF. CDR3 nucleotide sequence: TGTGCCAGTAGTATTTCTGGGGCTAGCGGGACTGATGAGCAGTTCTTC.